This T cell receptor beta chain was recovered during a study of cytomegalovirus exposure and HLA in healthy donors. Study outcomes and limitations: Later analysis showed most CMV-associated TCR beta chains appearing HLA-restricted. There were some public TCRs occurring in many donors, but most TCR sequences were rare.

The PCR had 60 Vbeta and 13 Jbeta primers. Sequenced by immunoSEQ multiplex PCR; TCRdb stores in-frame clones only, minus some. Of some 180,000 clones in the sample, around four fifths were seen once. CDR3 length: 15 residues. Germline V gives CDR1 PRHDT, CDR2 FYEKMQ (reference sequence). V was clipped by 0 bases and J by 2 bases, with 8 bases between them. This cohort consisted of healthy bone marrow donors. Remarks on this clone: Its antigen is not identified.

The receptor comes from a man in his forties in good health and CMV-seropositive. The genes are TRBV13 and TRBJ1-5; possible D gene TRBD1, 6 bases. The sequenced sample was PBMCs. Here the CDR3 DNA reads TGTGCCAGCAGCTTAGGACAGGGAGGCAATCAGCCCCAGCATTTT. Protein: CASSLGQGGNQPQHF.